This T cell receptor (beta chain) was recovered during a study of blood T cells in healthy people across ages. Study conclusions and caveats: Across the age range, TCR beta diversity per million T cells fell in a roughly linear way.

A second roughly 7 to 12 cycle PCR used barcoded and J-beta primers. TCRdb ran MiXCR on the 5' RACE reads and lists one entry per CDR3 protein. The sample lists about 680,000 distinct CDR3 sequences; 49% were seen once. There are a few counts of this clonotype. Its cognate antigen is unknown. The sequenced sample consisted of blood. The TCR comes from an older woman in good health.

The DNA of the CDR3 is TGCGCCAGCACCTCGGGACAGCTAGCCAAAAACATTCAGTACTTC. Residues: CASTSGQLAKNIQYF. The rearrangement links TRBV5-1 to TRBJ2-4; 7 positions agree with TRBD1. Germline loops: CDR1 SGHRS, CDR2 YFSETQ. This CDR3 has 15 residues. With 6 bases clipped from V and 0 bases from J, the junction kept 6 bases outside the gene matches.